The 23 T cell receptor beta chains presented below share a single source sample, sequenced in a study of blood T cell repertoires in COVID-19. TCRdb's copy holds only in-frame clones and misses some; the assay was immunoSEQ multiplex PCR. The sample records 100,000 to 150,000 clones, over 70% being singletons. The material sequenced was peripheral blood. These receptors originate from a woman between 65 and 79 years old with acute or convalescent COVID-19.

The chain carries TRBV28 and TRBJ2-7; D possibly corresponds to TRBD2 (5 bases). This CDR3 is 16 amino acids long. Germline-derived CDR1 and CDR2 are MDHEN and SYDVKM. Trimming stripped 3 bases from V and 1 base from J, with 16 bases between. The CDR3 sequence: CASSLFGSRGSYEQYF. CDR3 in DNA: TGTGCCAGCAGTTTGTTTGGTAGCCGAGGGTCCTACGAGCAGTACTTC.

CDR3 coding DNA: TGTGCCAGCAGCACCGGGACTAGCCCCTACAATGAGCAGTTCTTC. Amino acid sequence: CASSTGTSPYNEQFF. The J gene is TRBJ2-1, the V gene TRBV5-4; TRBD2 matches at 9 bases. The V gene's germline CDR1 is SGHNT and CDR2 YYREEE (reference sequence). V shed 4 bases and J 2 bases; nucleotides not matched to a gene: 4. The CDR3 totals 15 residues.

The rearrangement joins TRBV10-1 to TRBJ2-4; the match to TRBD2 covers 9 bases. This CDR3 region has 18 residues. V was pared by 2 bases and J by 8 bases, with 16 bases of the junction left unmatched. Per germline, CDR1 WNHNN and CDR2 SYGVQD (reference sequence). CDR3 in amino acids: CASSEEGLLAGGPDIQYF. The CDR3 DNA is TGCGCCAGCAGTGAGGAGGGACTACTCGCGGGGGGGCCGGACATTCAGTACTTC.

CDR3 in DNA: TGCGCCAGCAGCCCCGGGGACAGCCATAATTCACCCCTCCACTTT. Protein sequence: CASSPGDSHNSPLHF. This rearrangement joins TRBV5-1 to TRBJ1-6, with 7 bases that match TRBD1. Germline V CDR1 and CDR2: SGHRS, YFSETQ. The trim removed 4 bases at V and 5 bases at J, leaving 6 bases unmatched. This CDR3 has 15 residues.

The chain uses TRBV6-5 and TRBJ1-5; 7 bases fit TRBD1. CDR1 and CDR2 from the germline V gene are MNHEY and SVGAGI. The V segment lost 4 bases and the J segment 1 base; nucleotides outside the gene matches: 4. The CDR3 is made up of 15 amino acids. The CDR3 region has the DNA TGTGCCAGCAGTTTTAGGGGGCAGAGCAATCAGCCCCAGCATTTT. Translating it yields CASSFRGQSNQPQHF.

This clone was seen a few times. The rearrangement joins TRBV15 to TRBJ1-2, with TRBD1 matching over 8 bases. There are 15 residues in the CDR3. V was pared by 2 bases and J by 4 bases, with 6 bases of the junction left unmatched. CDR1 LNHNV and CDR2 YYDKDF come from the germline V gene (reference sequence). CDR3 sequence: CATSRRQGRVYGYTF. The CDR3 bases are TGTGCCACCAGCAGAAGACAGGGGAGGGTCTATGGCTACACCTTC.

The chain employs TRBV6-5 and TRBJ1-4, with D tentatively TRBD1 (6 bases). V was shortened by 8 bases and J by 8 bases, with 21 bases between the two germline ends. From germline, CDR1 is MNHEY and CDR2 SVGAGI. This CDR3 comprises 15 residues. The CDR3 DNA reads TGTGCCAGCGGACCCCTGGGGGGGGCTCGAGAAAAACTGTTTTTT. This gives the protein CASGPLGGAREKLFF.

The chain joins TRBV19 to TRBJ2-6, with TRBD1 matching over 10 bases. The V and J ends lost 3 bases and 2 bases, in that order; junction bases with no gene match: 7. This CDR3 comprises 18 residues. Looked up from germline, CDR1 is LNHDA and CDR2 is SQIVND (reference sequence). The CDR3 DNA is TGTGCCAGTAGTATTTCCCGGGACAGGGGCCCTGGGGCCAACGTCCTGACTTTC. Its protein is CASSISRDRGPGANVLTF.

In the case of this clone: One end of the junction fails to match germline, which may point to a read error. The V and J genes are TRBV9 and TRBJ2-3; D is ambiguous. The germline gives CDR1 SGDLS, CDR2 YYNGEE. This CDR3 is built from 8 residues. The CDR3 loop reads CRRDTQYF. Here the CDR3 DNA reads TGCCGCCGGGATACGCAGTATTTT. The full variable domain, completed using reference TRBV9 and TRBJ2-3, is DSGVTQTPKHLITATGQRVTLRCSPRSGDLSVYWYQQSLDQGLQFLIQYYNGEERAKGNILERFSAQQFPDLHSELNLSSLELGDSALYFCRRDTQYFGPGTRLTVL.

This chain uses TRBV19 with TRBJ1-6, with 8 bases aligning to TRBD1. This CDR3 has 16 amino acids. Germline CDR1 and CDR2: LNHDA and SQIVND (reference sequence). The ends lost 6 bases at V and 5 bases at J; junction bases unmatched: 9. The CDR3 reads CASSRTGSWDNSPLHF. The CDR3, as DNA: TGTGCCAGTAGCAGGACAGGGTCGTGGGATAATTCACCCCTCCACTTT.

The chain carries TRBV2 and TRBJ2-5; 7 bases agree with TRBD2. There are 15 residues in the CDR3. The germline V gene has CDR1 SNHLY and CDR2 FYNNEI. Trimming took 6 bases from V and 5 from J; bases not matched to a gene: 12. The CDR3, as DNA: TGTGCCAGCAGCGCCCGACTAGCCCCAGCCGAGACCCAGTACTTC. Its translation is CASSARLAPAETQYF.

The chain carries TRBV11-3 and TRBJ2-5, with a weak D call TRBD2 (5 bases). The germline V gene has CDR1 SGHNT and CDR2 YENEEA. The CDR3 is 14 residues long. V was cut by 4 bases and J by 5 bases, with 14 bases left in between. This CDR3 reads CASSSLEGEETQYF. The CDR3 DNA reads as TGTGCCAGCAGCTCCCTTGAGGGAGAGGAGACCCAGTACTTC.

The chain has TRBV28 and TRBJ1-5; possible D gene TRBD1, 6 bases. Germline V gene data show CDR1 as MDHEN and CDR2 as SYDVKM. Deletions cut 2 bases from V and 7 bases from J, with 15 bases between. This CDR3 has 15 residues. The CDR3 loop reads CASSLTGGRDQPQHF. CDR3 nucleotides: TGTGCCAGCAGTTTAACGGGGGGCCGGGACCAGCCCCAGCATTTT.

In DNA, the CDR3 is TGTGCCAGCAGCCTGGGGGGGGTCGAAGCTTTCTTT. Translating gives CASSLGGVEAFF. The V and J genes are TRBV28 and TRBJ1-1; D might be TRBD1 (5 bases). CDR3 size: 12 residues. V lost 6 bases to trimming and J lost 8 bases, with 13 bases between them. From germline, CDR1 is MDHEN and CDR2 SYDVKM.

The chain uses TRBV19 and TRBJ1-5; D not certain. CDR1 is LNHDA, CDR2 SQIVND, per germline (reference sequence). V lost 10 bases, J lost 2 bases, and 15 bases lay in between. The CDR3 runs 14 residues. The CDR3 DNA is TGTGCCACTAACCCGGGTTGGGGCAATCAGCCCCAGCATTTT. Translation gives CATNPGWGNQPQHF.

The V gene is TRBV20-1, the J gene TRBJ1-1, with 9 bases lining up with TRBD1. The CDR3 has 13 amino acids. Germline V gene sequence: CDR1 DFQATT, CDR2 SNEGSKA (reference sequence). The trim removed 3 bases at V and 4 bases at J, leaving 3 bases unmatched. The CDR3 DNA reads as TGCAGTGCTAGTGACAGGGGGTCCACTGAAGCTTTCTTT. Translation gives CSASDRGSTEAFF.

V usage is TRBV4-2 and J usage is TRBJ2-5; 11 bases are a match to TRBD2. In germline, CDR1 is LGHNA, CDR2 YNFKEQ. J was trimmed by 5 bases and V by 0 bases; bases with no gene match: 8. The CDR3 is 17 amino acids. The CDR3 here is CASSQEVVAGGRETQYF. The CDR3 bases are TGTGCCAGCAGCCAAGAAGTGGTAGCGGGGGGGCGCGAGACCCAGTACTTC.

The chain combines TRBV12-3 or TRBV12-4 with TRBJ1-2, with 7 bases lining up with TRBD1. CDR3 length equals 11 residues. V lost 7 bases to trimming and J lost 8 bases; unmatched junction nucleotides: 4. CDR3 residues: CASTQGYGYTF. CDR3 nucleotides: TGTGCCAGCACACAGGGGTACGGCTACACCTTC.

This chain uses TRBV7-2 with TRBJ1-5, with D unclear. Trimming stripped 3 bases from V and 6 bases from J, with 15 bases between. Germline V gene sequence: CDR1 SGHTA, CDR2 FQGNSA. The CDR3 loop spans 15 amino acids. In DNA form, the CDR3 reads TGTGCCAGCAGCTTTGCCATGGTCTTCGGTCAGCCCCAGCATTTT. It yields the protein CASSFAMVFGQPQHF.

The chain combines TRBV2 with TRBJ1-4, with a possible D match to TRBD1 (5 bases). V gave up 3 bases and J gave up 0 bases, with 8 bases separating them. The V gene's germline CDR1 is SNHLY and CDR2 FYNNEI. The CDR3 runs to 15 residues. The CDR3: CASSDQTATNEKLFF. DNA of the CDR3: TGTGCCAGCAGTGACCAGACAGCAACTAATGAAAAACTGTTTTTT.

The chain recombines TRBV19 with TRBJ2-3; 7 bases line up with TRBD2. With 6 bases clipped from V and 3 bases from J, the junction kept 9 bases outside the gene matches. Germline-derived CDR1 and CDR2 are LNHDA and SQIVND (reference sequence). This CDR3 has 15 amino acids. The DNA of the CDR3 is TGTGCCAGTAGGAGTTTGAGCGGGGTAACAGATACGCAGTATTTT. The encoded protein is CASRSLSGVTDTQYF.

The chain combines TRBV3-1 (or the pseudogene TRBV3-2) with TRBJ1-4; D is undetermined. The V gene lost 3 bases and the J gene lost 7 bases, with 12 bases spanning the gap. The CDR3 spans 14 residues. Germline V gene data show CDR1 as LGHDT and CDR2 as YNNKEL (reference sequence). In DNA, the CDR3 is TGTGCCAGCAGCCACTCCCCCGGCGGTGAAAAACTGTTTTTT. Amino acid sequence: CASSHSPGGEKLFF.

The CDR3 DNA is TGTGCCAGCAGTGACCTCACAGGGAAAGCTTTCTTT. The encoded protein is CASSDLTGKAFF. This rearrangement joins TRBV28 to TRBJ1-1; TRBD1 might be the D (6 bases). This CDR3 contains 12 residues. Trimming pared 5 bases from V and 9 bases from J, leaving 13 bases between. CDR1 and CDR2 (germline): MDHEN, SYDVKM.